This T cell receptor beta chain was observed in a study of spatial heterogeneity in lung cancer. This clonotype was seen only a few times. CDR1 is KGHDR and CDR2 is SFDVKD in the germline V gene. The CDR3 consists of 15 residues. J was trimmed by 4 bases and V by 4 bases; bases with no gene match: 7. The time point here: sample taken at primary tumor resection. Material for sequencing was whole RNA from tumor, nontumor lung or frozen PBMC, left unsorted. MiXCR was run by TCRdb on the 5' RACE reads, yielding one entry per CDR3 protein. The sample yields roughly 80,000 distinct CDR3 sequences, around 12% seen once.

Here the sequenced sample was PBMCs, taken at surgery. This sequence originates from a male donor with early-stage non-small cell lung cancer. V and J are TRBV24-1 and TRBJ2-3, with 7 nucleotides matching TRBD2. CDR3 nucleotides: TGTGCCACCAGTGACCCGGGGAGGGGACCAGATACGCAGTATTTT. It specifies CATSDPGRGPDTQYF.